One and the same sample provided the 11 T cell receptor beta chains below, sequenced in a study of human T cells and chemical hapten exposure. Each CDR3 protein is one row after TCRdb ran MiXCR on the RACE reads. Among roughly 200,000 distinct CDR3 sequences listed, approximately 24% were seen once. Time point indicated: patch test 3, about 24 weeks after DPC sensitization. Treatment in this sample: therapeutic diphenylcyclopropenone sensitization with weekly scalp DPC. This specimen consisted of whole blood, obtained in connection with sensitization to the hapten diphenylcyclopropenone (DPC). All receptors come from a woman aged 40 to 50 with alopecia areata. Some clones in this sample may be carry-over from other donors' samples.

The chain combines TRBV5-1 with TRBJ2-3, with TRBD2 matching 10 bases. The ends lost 4 bases at V and 5 bases at J; junction bases unmatched: 13. The CDR3 covers 17 residues. CDR1 is SGHRS, CDR2 YFSETQ, per germline. CDR3 bases: TGCGCCAGCAGCCCGACACCAGCGGGAGGGCCGGGAGATACGCAGTATTTT. Its translation is CASSPTPAGGPGDTQYF.

The chain uses TRBV12-3 or TRBV12-4 and TRBJ2-5; D is unresolved. This CDR3 spans 12 amino acids. The V end was cut by 5 bases, the J end by 9 bases, with 13 bases between. As DNA, the CDR3 is TGTGCCAGCAGTCGATCAACTGGCCCCCAGTACTTC. Amino acids: CASSRSTGPQYF.

As DNA, the CDR3 is TGTGCCAGCACCGAAAGGGGTGAGGGCCCCTACAATGAGCAGTTCTTC. This encodes CASTERGEGPYNEQFF. This chain links TRBV7-9 with TRBJ2-1; tentatively, D is TRBD1 or TRBD2 (5 bases each). The CDR3 length is 16 residues. The germline V gene encodes CDR1 SEHNR and CDR2 FQNEAQ (reference sequence). The V gene lost 7 bases and the J gene lost 2 bases, with 18 bases spanning the gap.

This clonotype was observed a few times. The V and J genes are TRBV18 and TRBJ2-2; perhaps TRBD2 as D (6 bases). Trimming stripped 2 bases from V and 0 bases from J, with 10 bases between. CDR1 and CDR2 (germline): KGHSH, LQKENI. CDR3 length equals 16 residues. The CDR3: CASSPGGGANTGELFF. DNA for the CDR3: TGTGCCAGCTCACCAGGGGGAGGCGCGAACACCGGGGAGCTGTTTTTT. The variable domain in full, completed from reference TRBV18 and TRBJ2-2, reads NAGVMQNPRHLVRRRGQEARLRCSPMKGHSHVYWYRQLPEEGLKFMVYLQKENIIDESGMPKERFSAEFPKEGPSILRIQQVVRGDSAAYFCASSPGGGANTGELFFGEGSRLTVL.

The genes are TRBV2 and TRBJ2-7, with 7 bases lining up with TRBD1. After removal of 7 bases from V and 7 bases from J, the junction contained 13 bases not matched to a gene. Germline V lookup: CDR1 SNHLY, CDR2 FYNNEI. CDR3 length: 14 residues. CDR3 amino acids: CASTPSTGLGEQYF. CDR3 in DNA: TGTGCCAGCACCCCGTCGACAGGGCTCGGGGAGCAGTACTTC.

This clonotype was picked up a small number of times. This chain joins TRBV6-5 and TRBJ2-5; D is ambiguous. CDR3 length: 14 amino acids. V was shortened by 4 bases and J by 4 bases, with 13 bases between the two germline ends. CDR1 is MNHEY, CDR2 SVGAGI, per germline. CDR3 sequence (DNA): TGTGCCAGCAGTTTAAATGGTGGAATAGAGACCCAGTACTTC. It yields the protein CASSLNGGIETQYF.

This chain connects TRBV6-2 or TRBV6-3 to TRBJ2-2; weak D call: TRBD2 (6 bases). This CDR3 has 15 amino acids. Germline V CDR1 and CDR2: MNHEY, SVGEGT. The ends were cut back, 7 bases at V and 4 bases at J, with 16 bases in the middle. The CDR3 region is CASTPTAGFTGELFF. The CDR3 DNA follows: TGTGCCAGCACCCCGACCGCGGGGTTCACCGGGGAGCTGTTTTTT.

This clonotype has a handful of counts. The chain has TRBV10-3 and TRBJ2-7; D gene ambiguous. The CDR3 has 12 residues. Trimming took 2 bases from V and 1 from J, leaving 3 bases between them. Germline lookup yields CDR1 ENHRY and CDR2 SYGVKD. CDR3 nucleotides: TGTGCCATCAGTGAGGATTCCTACGAGCAGTACTTC. It specifies CAISEDSYEQYF.

This clonotype was seen only a few times. The chain links TRBV24-1 to TRBJ2-3; D is uncertain. The V end was cut by 1 base, the J end by 0 bases, with 4 bases between. CDR1 is KGHDR, CDR2 SFDVKD, per germline. CDR3 length: 14 amino acids. CDR3 nucleotides: TGTGCCACCAGTGATTTCGACAGCACAGATACGCAGTATTTT. It is translated as CATSDFDSTDTQYF.

This clonotype was observed a single time. The CDR3 DNA reads TGTGCCAGCAGCTTGAAACAGGCAAAAGATACGCAGTATTTT. Encoded protein: CASSLKQAKDTQYF. The chain carries TRBV5-5 and TRBJ2-3; tentatively, D is TRBD1 (5 bases). This CDR3 has 14 amino acids. Deletions cut 1 base from V and 5 bases from J, with 11 bases between. The V gene's germline CDR1 is SGHKS and CDR2 YYEKEE (reference sequence).

This clonotype was recorded at least ten times. The chain joins TRBV29-1 to TRBJ1-2; D unclear. The germline CDR1 and CDR2 sequences are SQVTM and ANQGSEA. CDR3 size: 12 residues. V was trimmed by 3 bases and J by 1 base, leaving 6 bases between them. The CDR3 sequence is CSVETDNYGYTF. DNA of the CDR3: TGCAGCGTTGAGACCGATAACTATGGCTACACCTTC.